The 15 T cell receptor beta chains below come from one sample, sequenced in a study of shared clonotypes between healthy human individuals. Profiled with immunoSEQ multiplex PCR; TCRdb holds only in-frame clones, not every one. The data contain 1,400,000 or so clones, 98% of them seen just once; the ten biggest clones take up about 0.34%. The sequencing input was naive CD4+ T cells sorted from blood. Subset in this sample: CD45RA+ positively selected. The receptors were sampled from a man in his thirties or forties in good health.

V usage is TRBV10-1 and J usage is TRBJ2-7; 14 positions match TRBD2. The CDR3 has 13 residues. CDR1 and CDR2 from the germline V gene are WNHNN and SYGVQD (reference sequence). Trimming at V came to 8 bases and at J to 6 bases, leaving 3 bases not matched to a gene. The CDR3 is CASAGLAGGEQYF. Written as DNA, the CDR3 is TGCGCCAGCGCAGGACTAGCGGGAGGCGAGCAGTACTTC.

On this clone itself: Other DNA sequences in this sample translate to the same CDR3. This chain links TRBV18 with TRBJ2-1, with D tentatively TRBD2 (5 bases). Germline values: CDR1 KGHSH, CDR2 LQKENI. V was cut by 0 bases and J by 0 bases, with 6 bases left in between. This CDR3 has 15 amino acids. The CDR3 DNA reads as TGTGCCAGCTCACCACCCGGGGACTCCTACAATGAGCAGTTCTTC. The encoded protein is CASSPPGDSYNEQFF.

The chain recombines TRBV9 with TRBJ2-1; 10 nucleotides line up with TRBD2. The V segment lost 1 base and the J segment 2 bases; nucleotides outside the gene matches: 3. The germline V gene encodes CDR1 SGDLS and CDR2 YYNGEE. This CDR3 region has 16 residues. Here the CDR3 reads CASSVYSGRTYNEQFF. For the CDR3, the DNA is TGTGCCAGCAGCGTATATAGCGGGAGGACCTACAATGAGCAGTTCTTC.

This clone has a single count. This chain uses TRBV2 with TRBJ2-5; TRBD2 aligns across 10 bases. There are 18 residues in the CDR3. V gave up 4 bases and J gave up 4 bases; unmatched junction bases: 15. In germline, CDR1 is SNHLY, CDR2 FYNNEI. The DNA of the CDR3 is TGTGCCAGCAGTGGGAGGTTAGCGGGAGGTAGTGGTGCAGAGACCCAGTACTTC. Amino acids: CASSGRLAGGSGAETQYF.

The rearrangement links TRBV6-5 to TRBJ1-1, with D unresolved. This CDR3 is built from 14 residues. CDR1 and CDR2 (germline): MNHEY, SVGAGI. The V end was cut by 2 bases, the J end by 3 bases, with 10 bases between. DNA for the CDR3: TGTGCCAGCAGTTACCGGGGTCCCGACACTGAAGCTTTCTTT. This codes for CASSYRGPDTEAFF.

This chain links TRBV10-3 with TRBJ2-6; TRBD1 might be the D (5 bases). The CDR3 length is 15 residues. CDR1 and CDR2 (germline): ENHRY, SYGVKD. V was trimmed by 9 bases and J by 2 bases, leaving 14 bases between them. This CDR3 is CAISDSRTGANVLTF. In nucleotides, the CDR3 is TGTGCCATTTCCGACAGTCGGACTGGGGCCAACGTCCTGACTTTC.

The chain has TRBV5-5 and TRBJ2-7; 9 bases are shared with TRBD1. Germline assignment: CDR1 SGHKS and CDR2 YYEKEE (reference sequence). V dropped 4 bases and J dropped 9; count of bases not matched to a gene: 14. This CDR3 is built from 15 residues. CDR3 loop: CASSGDGTGRDGQYF. CDR3 nucleotides: TGTGCCAGCAGCGGCGACGGGACAGGGCGTGATGGGCAGTACTTC. The entire variable domain, with the rest obtained from reference TRBV5-5 and TRBJ2-7, is as follows: DAGVTQSPTHLIKTRGQQVTLRCSPISGHKSVSWYQQVLGQGPQFIFQYYEKEERGRGNFPDRFSARQFPNYSSELNVNALLLGDSALYLCASSGDGTGRDGQYFGPGTRLTVT.

As for this clone: The same CDR3 is also encoded by other DNA sequences in this sample. The rearrangement joins TRBV29-1 to TRBJ2-1, with TRBD2 identical over 13 bases. CDR3 length: 14 amino acids. Trimming cost V 4 bases and J 7 bases; bases outside gene matches: 4. Germline V gene sequence: CDR1 SQVTM, CDR2 ANQGSEA. The CDR3 loop is CSVVRTSGRNEQFF. The CDR3 DNA sequence: TGCAGCGTTGTGCGGACTAGCGGGAGAAATGAGCAGTTCTTC.

V is TRBV5-5 and J is TRBJ1-4, with TRBD1 identical over 9 bases. J lost 3 bases, V lost 4 bases, and 7 bases had no gene match. The CDR3 extends over 16 amino acids. From germline, CDR1 is SGHKS and CDR2 YYEKEE (reference sequence). CDR3 in DNA: TGTGCCAGCAGCCCTCATACAGGGGGCGCTAATGAAAAACTGTTTTTT. Translation gives CASSPHTGGANEKLFF. Variable domain in full (rest from reference TRBV5-5 and TRBJ1-4): DAGVTQSPTHLIKTRGQQVTLRCSPISGHKSVSWYQQVLGQGPQFIFQYYEKEERGRGNFPDRFSARQFPNYSSELNVNALLLGDSALYLCASSPHTGGANEKLFFGSGTQLSVL.

The chain employs TRBV27 and TRBJ1-1; D is unclear. V was clipped by 1 base and J by 7 bases, with 13 bases between them. The CDR3 runs 14 residues. The germline gives CDR1 MNHEY, CDR2 SMNVEV (reference sequence). CDR3 sequence (DNA): TGTGCCAGCAGTTTATTGCAAACAGCAGATGAAGCTTTCTTT. This codes for CASSLLQTADEAFF.

The chain joins TRBV5-4 to TRBJ2-7; the D gene is possibly TRBD1 (6 bases). Between the trimmed V and J ends, which lost 4 bases and 1 base, there was a span of 15 bases. Germline lookup yields CDR1 SGHNT and CDR2 YYREEE (reference sequence). CDR3 length: 15 residues. CDR3 nucleotides: TGTGCCAGCAGCCAGAGACAGGATCAATCCTACGAGCAGTACTTC. This codes for CASSQRQDQSYEQYF.

In this sample, this clone turned up a few times. The chain is built from TRBV10-1 and TRBJ2-7; 7 bases agree with TRBD2. J gave up 5 bases and V 3 bases, and 4 bases lay outside the gene matches. This CDR3 contains 13 residues. From germline, CDR1 is WNHNN and CDR2 SYGVQD (reference sequence). In nucleotides, the CDR3 is TGCGCCAGCAGTGAATCGGGAGGCCACGAGCAGTACTTC. Amino acid sequence: CASSESGGHEQYF.

V and J are TRBV7-2 and TRBJ2-5; unclear D gene. The DNA end is more similar to TRBJ2-7, so the J call may be wrong. Germline values: CDR1 SGHTA, CDR2 FQGNSA. This CDR3 region has 15 residues. DNA of the CDR3: TGTGCCAGCAGCTTAGTCCCAGGAAGCTCCTACGAGCAGTACTTC. It codes for CASSLVPGSSYEQYF.

This clone is a singleton in its sample. The V and J genes are TRBV6-6 and TRBJ2-1; D unclear. The CDR3 has 12 residues. Germline CDR1 and CDR2: MNHNY and SVGAGI (reference sequence). Trimming cost V 6 bases and J 7 bases, with 10 bases left between them. This chain's CDR3 is CASSFRLNEQFF. The CDR3 region has the DNA TGTGCCAGCAGCTTCAGATTGAATGAGCAGTTCTTC.

This rearrangement joins TRBV30 to TRBJ1-1; TRBD1 agrees at 10 bases. V shed 4 bases and J 1 base; nucleotides not matched to a gene: 12. Looked up from germline, CDR1 is GTSNPN and CDR2 is SVGIG (reference sequence). The CDR3 length is 17 residues. CDR3 nucleotide sequence: TGTGCCTGGAATTCGCCGGGACAGGGGCTGAGGAACACTGAAGCTTTCTTT. Translation gives CAWNSPGQGLRNTEAFF.